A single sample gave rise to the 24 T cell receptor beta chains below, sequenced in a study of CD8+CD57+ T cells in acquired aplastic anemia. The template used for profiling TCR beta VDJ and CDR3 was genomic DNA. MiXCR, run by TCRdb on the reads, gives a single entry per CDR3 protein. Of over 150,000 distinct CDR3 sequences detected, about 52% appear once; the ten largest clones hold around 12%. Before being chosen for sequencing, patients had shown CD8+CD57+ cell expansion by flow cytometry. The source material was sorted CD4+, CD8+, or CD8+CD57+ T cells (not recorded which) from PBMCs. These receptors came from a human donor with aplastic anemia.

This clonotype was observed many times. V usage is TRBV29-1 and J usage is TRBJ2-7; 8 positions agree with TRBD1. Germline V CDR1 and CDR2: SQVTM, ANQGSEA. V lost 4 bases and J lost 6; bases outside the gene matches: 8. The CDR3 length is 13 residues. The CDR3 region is CSVADRGIGEQYF. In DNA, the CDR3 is TGCAGCGTTGCAGACAGGGGAATTGGCGAGCAGTACTTC.

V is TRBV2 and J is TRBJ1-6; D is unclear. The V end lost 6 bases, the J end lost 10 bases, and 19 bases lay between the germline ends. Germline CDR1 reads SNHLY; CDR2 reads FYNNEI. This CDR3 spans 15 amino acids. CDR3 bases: TGTGCCAGCAGCTATGGGTGGGGAGGGAGCTCACCCCTCCACTTT. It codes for CASSYGWGGSSPLHF.

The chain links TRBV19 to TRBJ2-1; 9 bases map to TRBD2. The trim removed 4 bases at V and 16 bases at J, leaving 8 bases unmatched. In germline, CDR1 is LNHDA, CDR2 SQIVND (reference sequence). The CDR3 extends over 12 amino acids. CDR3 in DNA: TGTGCCAGTAGTACGGAACCGGGACTAGCTTTCTTC. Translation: CASSTEPGLAFF.

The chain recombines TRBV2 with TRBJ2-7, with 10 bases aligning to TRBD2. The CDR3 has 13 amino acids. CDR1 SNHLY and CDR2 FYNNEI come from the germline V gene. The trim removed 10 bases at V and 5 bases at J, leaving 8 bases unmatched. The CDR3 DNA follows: TGTGCCACCGGGACTAGCGATCCCCACGAGCAGTACTTC. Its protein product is CATGTSDPHEQYF.

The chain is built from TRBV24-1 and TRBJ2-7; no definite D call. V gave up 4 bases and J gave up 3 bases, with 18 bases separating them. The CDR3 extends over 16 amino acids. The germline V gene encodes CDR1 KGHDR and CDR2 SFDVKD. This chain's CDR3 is CATSDPGGANSYEQYF. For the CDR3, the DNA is TGTGCCACCAGTGACCCCGGTGGAGCAAACAGCTACGAGCAGTACTTC.

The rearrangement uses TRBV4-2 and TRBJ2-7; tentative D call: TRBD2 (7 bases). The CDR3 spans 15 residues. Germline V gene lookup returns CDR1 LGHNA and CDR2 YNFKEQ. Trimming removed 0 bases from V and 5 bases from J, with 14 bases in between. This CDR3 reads CASSQDPGGRNEQYF. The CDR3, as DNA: TGTGCCAGCAGCCAAGATCCGGGGGGCCGCAACGAGCAGTACTTC.

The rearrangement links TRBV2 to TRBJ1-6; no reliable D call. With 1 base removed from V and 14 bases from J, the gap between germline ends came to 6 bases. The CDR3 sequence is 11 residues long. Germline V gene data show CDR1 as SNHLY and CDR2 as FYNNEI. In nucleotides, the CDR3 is TGTGCCAGCAGTGAAGTGGCGTCCCTCCACTTT. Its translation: CASSEVASLHF.

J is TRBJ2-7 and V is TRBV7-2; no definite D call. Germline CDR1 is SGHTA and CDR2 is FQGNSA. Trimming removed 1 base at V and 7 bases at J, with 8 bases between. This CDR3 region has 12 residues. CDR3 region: CASSLGRFEQYF. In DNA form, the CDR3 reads TGTGCCAGCAGCTTAGGACGATTTGAGCAGTACTTC.

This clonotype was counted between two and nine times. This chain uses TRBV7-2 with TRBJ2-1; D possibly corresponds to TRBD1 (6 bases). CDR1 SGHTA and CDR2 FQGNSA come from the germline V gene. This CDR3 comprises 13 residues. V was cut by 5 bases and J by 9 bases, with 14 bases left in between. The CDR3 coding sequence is TGTGCCAGCAGCCGAACAGGGAATGGTGAGCAGTTCTTC. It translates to CASSRTGNGEQFF.

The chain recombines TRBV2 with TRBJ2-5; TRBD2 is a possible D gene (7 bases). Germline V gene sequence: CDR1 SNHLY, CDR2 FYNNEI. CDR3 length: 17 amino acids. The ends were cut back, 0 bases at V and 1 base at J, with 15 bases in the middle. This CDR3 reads CASSEAPPRGGQETQYF. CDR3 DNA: TGTGCCAGCAGTGAAGCGCCCCCGAGGGGGGGCCAAGAGACCCAGTACTTC.

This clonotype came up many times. DNA of the CDR3: TGCAGCGTGAGGACAGGGGAACGCTATGGCTACACCTTC. Its protein is CSVRTGERYGYTF. The chain joins TRBV29-1 to TRBJ1-2; TRBD1 aligns across 9 bases. CDR1 SQVTM and CDR2 ANQGSEA come from the germline V gene. Trimming cost V 6 bases and J 4 bases; bases outside gene matches: 6. The CDR3 length is 13 residues. Combining the CDR3 with reference TRBV29-1 and TRBJ1-2 gives the whole variable domain SAVISQKPSRDICQRGTSLTIQCQVDSQVTMMFWYRQQPGQSLTLIATANQGSEATYESGFVIDKFPISRPNLTFSTLTVSNMSPEDSSIYLCSVRTGERYGYTFGSGTRLTVV.

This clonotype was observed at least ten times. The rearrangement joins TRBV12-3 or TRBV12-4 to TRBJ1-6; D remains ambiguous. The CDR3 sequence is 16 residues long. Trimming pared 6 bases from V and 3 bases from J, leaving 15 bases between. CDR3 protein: CASRGRRGVYNSPLHF. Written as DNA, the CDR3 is TGTGCCAGCAGGGGAAGGAGAGGAGTCTATAATTCACCCCTCCACTTT.

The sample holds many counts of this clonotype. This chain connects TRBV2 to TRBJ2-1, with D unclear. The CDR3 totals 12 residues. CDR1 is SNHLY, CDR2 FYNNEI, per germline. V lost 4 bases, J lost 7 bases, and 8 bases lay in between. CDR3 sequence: CASSAVGNEQFF. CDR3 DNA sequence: TGTGCCAGCAGTGCTGTGGGGAATGAGCAGTTCTTC.

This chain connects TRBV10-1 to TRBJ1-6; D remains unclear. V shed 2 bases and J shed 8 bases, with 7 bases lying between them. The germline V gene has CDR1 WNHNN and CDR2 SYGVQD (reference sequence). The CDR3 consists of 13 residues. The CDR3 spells CASSEQQYSPLHF. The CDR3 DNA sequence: TGCGCCAGCAGTGAGCAACAGTATTCACCCCTCCACTTT.

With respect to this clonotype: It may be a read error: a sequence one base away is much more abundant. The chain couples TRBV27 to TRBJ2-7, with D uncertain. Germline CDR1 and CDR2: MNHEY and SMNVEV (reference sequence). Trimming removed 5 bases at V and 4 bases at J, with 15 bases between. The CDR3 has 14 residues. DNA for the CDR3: TGTGCCAGCAGTATCGGTCGACTGGTGTACGAGCAGTACTTC. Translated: CASSIGRLVYEQYF.

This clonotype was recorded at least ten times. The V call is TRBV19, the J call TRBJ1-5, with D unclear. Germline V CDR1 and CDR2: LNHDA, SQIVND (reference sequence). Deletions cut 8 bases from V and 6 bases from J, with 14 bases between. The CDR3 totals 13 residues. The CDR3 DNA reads TGTGCCAGTTACCCTTCGGGAGGTCAGCCCCAGCATTTT. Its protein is CASYPSGGQPQHF.

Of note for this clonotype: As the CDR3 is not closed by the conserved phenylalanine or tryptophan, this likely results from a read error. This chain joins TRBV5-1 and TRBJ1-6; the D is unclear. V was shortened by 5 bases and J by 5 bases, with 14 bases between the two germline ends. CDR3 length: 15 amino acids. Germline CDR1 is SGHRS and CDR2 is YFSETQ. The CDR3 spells CASRLTGRDNSPLHL. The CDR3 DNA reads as TGCGCCAGCAGATTGACTGGCAGAGATAATTCACCCCTCCACCTT.

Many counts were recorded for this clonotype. The CDR3 spells CASSFRTEAFF. In nucleotides, the CDR3 is TGTGCCAGCAGCTTTAGGACAGAAGCTTTCTTT. The chain combines TRBV4-2 with TRBJ1-1; D is possibly TRBD1 (5 bases). Germline CDR1 reads LGHNA; CDR2 reads YNFKEQ. Trimming stripped 5 bases from V and 8 bases from J, with 9 bases between. There are 11 residues in the CDR3.

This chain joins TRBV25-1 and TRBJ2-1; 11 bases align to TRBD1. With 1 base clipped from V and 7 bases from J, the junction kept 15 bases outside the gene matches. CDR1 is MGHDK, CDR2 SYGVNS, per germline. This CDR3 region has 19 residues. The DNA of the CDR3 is TGTGCCAGCAGTGAATTTGGACAGGGGGCGACGTGGTTAAGGAATGAGCAGTTCTTC. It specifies CASSEFGQGATWLRNEQFF.

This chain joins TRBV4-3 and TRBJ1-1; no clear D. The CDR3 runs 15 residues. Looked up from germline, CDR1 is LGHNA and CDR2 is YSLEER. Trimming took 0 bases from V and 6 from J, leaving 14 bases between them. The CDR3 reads CASSQDGLLASEAFF. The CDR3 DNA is TGCGCCAGCAGCCAAGATGGCCTTTTGGCGTCTGAAGCTTTCTTT.

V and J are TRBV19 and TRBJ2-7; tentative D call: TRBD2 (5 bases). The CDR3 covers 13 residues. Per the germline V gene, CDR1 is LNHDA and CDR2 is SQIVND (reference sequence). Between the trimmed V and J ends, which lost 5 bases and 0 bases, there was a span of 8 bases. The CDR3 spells CASSLAISYEQYF. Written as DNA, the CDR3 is TGTGCCAGTAGTCTAGCCATCTCCTACGAGCAGTACTTC. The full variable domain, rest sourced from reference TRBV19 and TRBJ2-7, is DGGITQSPKYLFRKEGQNVTLSCEQNLNHDAMYWYRQDPGQGLRLIYYSQIVNDFQKGDIAEGYSVSREKKESFPLTVTSAQKNPTAFYLCASSLAISYEQYFGPGTRLTVT.

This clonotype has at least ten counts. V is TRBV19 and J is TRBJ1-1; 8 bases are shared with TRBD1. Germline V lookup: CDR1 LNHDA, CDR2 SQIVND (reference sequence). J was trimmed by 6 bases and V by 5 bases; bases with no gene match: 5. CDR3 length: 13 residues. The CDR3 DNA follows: TGTGCCAGTAGTGCCGACAGGGGCGCTGAAGCTTTCTTT. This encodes CASSADRGAEAFF.

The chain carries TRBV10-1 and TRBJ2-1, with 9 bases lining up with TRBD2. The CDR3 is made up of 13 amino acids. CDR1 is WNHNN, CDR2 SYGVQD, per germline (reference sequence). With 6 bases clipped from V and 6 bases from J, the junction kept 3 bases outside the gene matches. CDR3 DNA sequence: TGCGCCAGCAGAGGGACTAGCCCCAATGAGCAGTTCTTC. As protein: CASRGTSPNEQFF.

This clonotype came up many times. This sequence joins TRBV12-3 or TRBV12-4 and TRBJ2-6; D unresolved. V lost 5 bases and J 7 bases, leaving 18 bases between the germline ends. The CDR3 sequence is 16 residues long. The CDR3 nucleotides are TGTGCCAGCAGTACATCGTCTTTGGGGAACGCCAACGTCCTGACTTTC. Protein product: CASSTSSLGNANVLTF.